This T cell receptor beta chain was obtained from a study of identical twins. This clonotype came up a few times. This CDR3 contains 15 residues. Trimming took off 0 bases at V and 1 base at J, with 7 bases between the two ends. Germline V gene sequence: CDR1 MNHEY, CDR2 SVGAGI. TCRdb processed the 5' RACE reads anew with MiXCR; each CDR3 protein has one entry. The table lists hundreds of thousands of distinct CDR3 sequences, approximately 18% of them singletons, with 10% to 15% in the top ten. The same sample was also used in a study of T cells expressing NK-cell markers. That source adds: Several of the donors also had these clonotypes leading their CD3+CD56-NKG2C+ fraction.

This rearrangement joins TRBV6-5 to TRBJ1-5; D remains unclear. The source material was PBMCs. This TCR derives from a woman under 30 in good health. The CDR3 coding sequence is TGTGCCAGCAGTTACTCGATGGGCAGCAATCAGCCCCAGCATTTT. Translating it yields CASSYSMGSNQPQHF.